This entry lists 13 T cell receptor beta chains sequenced from one sample in a study of blood T cell repertoires in COVID-19. TCRdb's table, derived via immunoSEQ multiplex PCR, lists solely in-frame clones and lacks some. The sample gives around 270,000 clones, about nine tenths of which show up once; about 10% is in the top ten. The material sequenced was peripheral blood. The receptors originated from a man aged 35 to 55 who had recovered from COVID-19.

This clone was detected a few times. The chain employs TRBV4-2 and TRBJ2-2; 11 bases align to TRBD1. The CDR3 loop spans 15 amino acids. Germline values: CDR1 LGHNA, CDR2 YNFKEQ. V trimming: 6 bases; J trimming: 6 bases; junction bases outside the gene matches: 6. Here the CDR3 DNA reads TGTGCCAGCAGACTACCGGGACAGGGGGCCGGGGAGCTGTTTTTT. Residues: CASRLPGQGAGELFF.

This chain connects TRBV10-3 to TRBJ1-1; the match to TRBD1 covers 10 bases. This CDR3 has 18 residues. CDR1 is ENHRY and CDR2 is SYGVKD in the germline V gene. The ends lost 5 bases at V and 0 bases at J; junction bases unmatched: 12. The CDR3 sequence is CAISLYRDRGLMNTEAFF. The CDR3 nucleotides are TGTGCCATCAGTCTTTACCGGGACAGGGGCCTTATGAACACTGAAGCTTTCTTT.

The J gene is TRBJ2-3, the V gene TRBV7-8; 8 nucleotides match TRBD2. CDR1 is SGHVS, CDR2 FQNEAQ, per germline. CDR3 size: 15 residues. Unmatched junction bases numbered 7, after V lost 5 bases and J lost 3 bases. In DNA, the CDR3 is TGTGCCAGCAGCCCTACCCAGCGGGAGACAGATACGCAGTATTTT. It translates to CASSPTQRETDTQYF.

The chain combines TRBV6-2 or TRBV6-3 with TRBJ2-3; TRBD1 matches 7 bases. V shed 2 bases, J shed 1 base, and the junction held 9 bases outside the gene matches. Looked up from germline, CDR1 is MNHEY and CDR2 is SVGEGT. The CDR3 consists of 17 residues. CDR3 protein: CASSYPQDRWGTDTQYF. In DNA, the CDR3 is TGTGCCAGCAGTTACCCACAGGACAGGTGGGGCACAGATACGCAGTATTTT.

V is TRBV7-2 and J is TRBJ1-2; TRBD1 aligns across 9 bases. J lost 1 base, V lost 3 bases, and 9 bases had no gene match. The germline V gene encodes CDR1 SGHTA and CDR2 FQGNSA. The CDR3 spans 17 residues. The CDR3 bases are TGTGCCAGCAGCTTGTCCGGGACAGGGCGCCTTAACTATGGCTACACCTTC. The encoded protein is CASSLSGTGRLNYGYTF.

The rearrangement joins TRBV11-3 to TRBJ2-7, with D possibly TRBD1 on 6 matching bases. CDR3 length equals 14 residues. CDR1 is SGHNT and CDR2 is YENEEA in the germline V gene. V was clipped by 10 bases and J by 3 bases, with 19 bases between them. The CDR3 spells CANTHRTEIYEQYF. The CDR3 region has the DNA TGTGCCAATACGCACCGGACAGAAATCTACGAGCAGTACTTC.

The CDR3 bases are TGTGCCAGCAGTTTATCTACCGGGACTAGCGGGGGGAGAATTATCTACGAGCAGTACTTC. This translates into CASSLSTGTSGGRIIYEQYF. The rearrangement links TRBV27 to TRBJ2-7; 15 nucleotides line up with TRBD2. V was clipped by 0 bases and J by 3 bases; unmatched bases: 12. CDR3 length: 20 residues. Germline CDR1 MNHEY, CDR2 SMNVEV (reference sequence).

The chain uses TRBV6-6 and TRBJ1-2; 9 positions match TRBD1. CDR3 length: 15 residues. Per the germline V gene, CDR1 is MNHNY and CDR2 is SVGAGI (reference sequence). V lost 5 bases, J lost 4 bases, and 8 bases stayed unmatched. The CDR3 coding sequence is TGTGCCAGCAGTCCCGGGACAGGGAAGGGCTATGGCTACACCTTC. The encoded protein is CASSPGTGKGYGYTF.

The V and J genes are TRBV5-1 and TRBJ2-2; TRBD1 agrees at 7 bases. The junction had 2 bases not matched to a gene; V was cut back by 4 bases and J by 8 bases. The CDR3 is made up of 12 amino acids. Germline values: CDR1 SGHRS, CDR2 YFSETQ. Here the CDR3 DNA reads TGCGCCAGCAGCGAGGGACAGGGGGAGCTGTTTTTT. Translated, it gives CASSEGQGELFF.

This rearrangement joins TRBV12-3 or TRBV12-4 to TRBJ2-1, with D unclear. V was cut by 0 bases and J by 7 bases, with 7 bases left in between. The CDR3 spans 13 residues. The CDR3 spells CASSLALPNEQFF. The CDR3, as DNA: TGTGCCAGCAGTTTAGCGCTACCGAATGAGCAGTTCTTC.

The chain has TRBV7-2 and TRBJ2-5; the match to TRBD1 covers 10 bases. This CDR3 comprises 14 residues. Germline V gene lookup returns CDR1 SGHTA and CDR2 FQGNSA. V was pared by 4 bases and J by 5 bases, with 4 bases of the junction left unmatched. The CDR3 DNA is TGTGCCAGCAGCTCCGACAGGGGGCTCGAGACCCAGTACTTC. Translation: CASSSDRGLETQYF.

The chain uses TRBV7-2 and TRBJ1-2; TRBD1 is a possible D gene (6 bases). Germline loops: CDR1 SGHTA, CDR2 FQGNSA. The CDR3 runs 13 residues. V was clipped by 5 bases and J by 4 bases, with 11 bases between them. Here the CDR3 DNA reads TGTGCCAGCAGCCCCGGACAGACCTATGGCTACACCTTC. Amino acids: CASSPGQTYGYTF.

The rearrangement joins TRBV18 to TRBJ2-7; D gene unclear. The germline CDR1 and CDR2 sequences are KGHSH and LQKENI. The CDR3 sequence is 15 residues long. V was shortened by 0 bases and J by 0 bases, with 9 bases between the two germline ends. The CDR3: CASSPPLTVSYEQYF. DNA for the CDR3: TGTGCCAGCTCACCACCTCTAACTGTCTCCTACGAGCAGTACTTC.